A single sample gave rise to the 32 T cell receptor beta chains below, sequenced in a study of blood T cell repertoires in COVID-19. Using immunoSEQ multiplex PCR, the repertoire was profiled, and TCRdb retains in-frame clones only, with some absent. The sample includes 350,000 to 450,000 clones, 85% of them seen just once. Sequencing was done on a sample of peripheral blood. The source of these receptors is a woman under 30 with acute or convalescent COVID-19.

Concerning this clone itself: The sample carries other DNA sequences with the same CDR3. This CDR3 reads CASSLGGRGGNQPQHF. The CDR3 DNA is TGTGCCAGCAGCTTGGGGGGCAGGGGAGGCAATCAGCCCCAGCATTTT. J is TRBJ1-5 and V is TRBV5-6; D possibly corresponds to TRBD1 (6 bases). Germline V lookup: CDR1 SGHDT, CDR2 YYEEEE. The V gene lost 0 bases and the J gene lost 2 bases, with 12 bases spanning the gap. The CDR3 totals 16 residues. Complete variable domain (other parts from reference TRBV5-6 and TRBJ1-5): DAGVTQSPTHLIKTRGQQVTLRCSPKSGHDTVSWYQQALGQGPQFIFQYYEEEERQRGNFPDRFSGHQFPNYSSELNVNALLLGDSALYLCASSLGGRGGNQPQHFGDGTRLSIL.

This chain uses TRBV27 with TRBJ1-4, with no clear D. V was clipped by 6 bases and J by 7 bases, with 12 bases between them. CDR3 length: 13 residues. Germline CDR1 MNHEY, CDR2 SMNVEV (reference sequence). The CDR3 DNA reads TGTGCCAGCAGAGGTGCGGTGGGTGAAAAACTGTTTTTT. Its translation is CASRGAVGEKLFF.

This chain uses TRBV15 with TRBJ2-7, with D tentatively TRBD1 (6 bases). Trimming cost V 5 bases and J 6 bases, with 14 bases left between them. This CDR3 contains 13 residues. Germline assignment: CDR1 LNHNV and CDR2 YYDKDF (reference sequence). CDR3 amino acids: CATSEGVGSEQYF. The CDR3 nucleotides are TGTGCCACCAGCGAGGGGGTTGGGAGCGAGCAGTACTTC.

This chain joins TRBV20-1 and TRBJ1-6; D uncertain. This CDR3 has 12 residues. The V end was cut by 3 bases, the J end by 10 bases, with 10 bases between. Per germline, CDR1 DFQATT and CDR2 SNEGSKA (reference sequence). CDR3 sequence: CSASYGRSPLHF. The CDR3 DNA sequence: TGCAGTGCTAGTTACGGGAGATCACCCCTCCACTTT.

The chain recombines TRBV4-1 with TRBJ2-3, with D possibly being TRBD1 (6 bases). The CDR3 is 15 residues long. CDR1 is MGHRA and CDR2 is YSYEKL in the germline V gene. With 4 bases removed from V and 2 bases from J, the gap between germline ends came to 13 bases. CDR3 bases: TGCGCCAGCAGCCCCCGGGACACCTTCACAGATACGCAGTATTTT. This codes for CASSPRDTFTDTQYF.

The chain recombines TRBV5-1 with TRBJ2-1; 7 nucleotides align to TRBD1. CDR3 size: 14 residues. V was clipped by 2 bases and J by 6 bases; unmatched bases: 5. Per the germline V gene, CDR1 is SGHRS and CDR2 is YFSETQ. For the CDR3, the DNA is TGCGCCAGCAGCTTAGGGACAGCAAGCAATGAGCAGTTCTTC. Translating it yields CASSLGTASNEQFF.

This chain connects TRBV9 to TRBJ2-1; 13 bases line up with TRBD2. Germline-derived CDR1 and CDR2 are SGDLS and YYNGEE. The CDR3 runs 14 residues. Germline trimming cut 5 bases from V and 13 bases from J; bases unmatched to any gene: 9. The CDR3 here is CASSLGTSGNSQFF. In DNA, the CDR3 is TGTGCCAGCAGTCTCGGGACTAGCGGGAATTCCCAGTTCTTC.

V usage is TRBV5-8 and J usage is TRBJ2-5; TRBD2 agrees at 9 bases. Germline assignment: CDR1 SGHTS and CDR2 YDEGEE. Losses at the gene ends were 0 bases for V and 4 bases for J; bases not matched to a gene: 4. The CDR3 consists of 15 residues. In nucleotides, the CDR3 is TGTGCCAGCAGCTTGGGCCTAGCGGGACGAGAGACCCAGTACTTC. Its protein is CASSLGLAGRETQYF.

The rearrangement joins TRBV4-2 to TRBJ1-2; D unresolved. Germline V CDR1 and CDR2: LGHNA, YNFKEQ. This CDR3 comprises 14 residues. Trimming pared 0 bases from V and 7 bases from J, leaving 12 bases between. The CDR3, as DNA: TGTGCCAGCAGCCAAGAGGGAGGGTTGGGTGGCTACACCTTC. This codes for CASSQEGGLGGYTF.

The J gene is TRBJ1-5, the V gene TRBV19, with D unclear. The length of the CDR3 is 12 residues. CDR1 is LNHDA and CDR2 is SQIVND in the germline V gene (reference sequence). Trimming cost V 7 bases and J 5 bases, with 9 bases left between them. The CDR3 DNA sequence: TGTGCCAGTATTCCTAACCATCAGCCCCAGCATTTT. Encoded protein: CASIPNHQPQHF.

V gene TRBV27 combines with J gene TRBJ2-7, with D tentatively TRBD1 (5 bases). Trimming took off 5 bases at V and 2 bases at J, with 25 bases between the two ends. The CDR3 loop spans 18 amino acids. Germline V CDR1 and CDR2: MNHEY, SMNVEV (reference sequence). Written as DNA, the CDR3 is TGTGCCAGCAGTCTGAAGCAAGGGGCGCGATTCAAAACCTACGAGCAGTACTTC. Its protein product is CASSLKQGARFKTYEQYF.

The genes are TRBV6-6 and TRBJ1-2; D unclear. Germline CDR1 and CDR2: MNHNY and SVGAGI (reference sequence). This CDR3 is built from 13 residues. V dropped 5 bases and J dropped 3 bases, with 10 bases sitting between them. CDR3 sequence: CASSRDIDYGYTF. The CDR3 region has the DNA TGTGCCAGCAGTCGAGACATTGACTATGGCTACACCTTC.

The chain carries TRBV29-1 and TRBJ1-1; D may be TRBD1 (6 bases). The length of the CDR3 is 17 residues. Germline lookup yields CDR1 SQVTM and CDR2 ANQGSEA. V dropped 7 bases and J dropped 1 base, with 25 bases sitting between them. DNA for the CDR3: TGCAGCGCTTGTCTGGGGGCAGTGAGGGCCTCGAACACTGAAGCTTTCTTT. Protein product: CSACLGAVRASNTEAFF.

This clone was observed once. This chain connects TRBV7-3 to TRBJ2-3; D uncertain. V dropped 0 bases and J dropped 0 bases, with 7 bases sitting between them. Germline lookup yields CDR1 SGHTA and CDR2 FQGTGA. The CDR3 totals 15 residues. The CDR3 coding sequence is TGTGCCAGCAGCTTAACAGCCTCTAGCACAGATACGCAGTATTTT. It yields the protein CASSLTASSTDTQYF.

The CDR3 region is CASRPLGQQVGNTIYF. As DNA, the CDR3 is TGTGCCAGTAGACCCCTGGGACAGCAGGTGGGAAACACCATATATTTT. The chain couples TRBV19 to TRBJ1-3; 7 bases line up with TRBD1. CDR1 LNHDA and CDR2 SQIVND come from the germline V gene (reference sequence). With 6 bases clipped from V and 4 bases from J, the junction kept 12 bases outside the gene matches. The CDR3 has 16 residues.

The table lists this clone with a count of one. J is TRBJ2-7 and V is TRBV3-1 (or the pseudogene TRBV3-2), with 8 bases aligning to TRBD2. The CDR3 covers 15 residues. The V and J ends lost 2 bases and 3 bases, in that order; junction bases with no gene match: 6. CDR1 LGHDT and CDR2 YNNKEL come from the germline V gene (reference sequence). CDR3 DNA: TGTGCCAGCAGCCAATGGTCGGGAGGGGACTACGAGCAGTACTTC. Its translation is CASSQWSGGDYEQYF.

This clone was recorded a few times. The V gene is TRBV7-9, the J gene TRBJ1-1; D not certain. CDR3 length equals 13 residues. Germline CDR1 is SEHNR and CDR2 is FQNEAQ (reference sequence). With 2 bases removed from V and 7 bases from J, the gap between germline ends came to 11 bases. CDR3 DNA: TGTGCCAGCAGCTTAAAGGGAGGAGGTGAAGCTTTCTTT. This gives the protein CASSLKGGGEAFF.

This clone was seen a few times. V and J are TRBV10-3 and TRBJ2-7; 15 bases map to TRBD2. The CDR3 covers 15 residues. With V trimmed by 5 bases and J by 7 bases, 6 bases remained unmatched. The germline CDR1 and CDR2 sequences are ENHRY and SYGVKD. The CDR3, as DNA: TGTGCCATCAGTAGGACTAGCGGGAGGGCCGGGGAGCAGTACTTC. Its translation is CAISRTSGRAGEQYF.

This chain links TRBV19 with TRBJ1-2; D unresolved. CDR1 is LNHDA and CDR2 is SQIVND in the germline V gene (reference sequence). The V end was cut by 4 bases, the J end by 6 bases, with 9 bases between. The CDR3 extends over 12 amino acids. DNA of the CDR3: TGTGCCAGTAGTACTCTGAGGCATGGCTACACCTTC. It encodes CASSTLRHGYTF.

The CDR3 protein is CASSQDQSNQPQHF. Written as DNA, the CDR3 is TGTGCCAGCAGCCAAGATCAAAGCAATCAGCCCCAGCATTTT. The chain joins TRBV3-1 (or the pseudogene TRBV3-2) to TRBJ1-5; D is ambiguous. V was clipped by 0 bases and J by 1 base, with 4 bases between them. The CDR3 sequence is 14 residues long. Germline loops: CDR1 LGHDT, CDR2 YNNKEL (reference sequence).

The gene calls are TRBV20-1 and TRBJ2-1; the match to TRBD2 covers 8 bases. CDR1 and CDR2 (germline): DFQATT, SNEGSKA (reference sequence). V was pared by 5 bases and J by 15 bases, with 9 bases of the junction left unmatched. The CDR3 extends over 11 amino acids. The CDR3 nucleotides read TGCAGTGCTTCAGCGGGGGCTGGGCCGTTCTTC. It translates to CSASAGAGPFF.

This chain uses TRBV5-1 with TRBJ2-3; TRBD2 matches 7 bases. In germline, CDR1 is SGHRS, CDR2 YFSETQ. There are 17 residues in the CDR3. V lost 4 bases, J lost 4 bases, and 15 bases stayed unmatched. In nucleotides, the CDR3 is TGCGCCAGCAGCCCCCCCCCAAGCGGGGTTGGCGCAGATACGCAGTATTTT. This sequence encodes CASSPPPSGVGADTQYF.

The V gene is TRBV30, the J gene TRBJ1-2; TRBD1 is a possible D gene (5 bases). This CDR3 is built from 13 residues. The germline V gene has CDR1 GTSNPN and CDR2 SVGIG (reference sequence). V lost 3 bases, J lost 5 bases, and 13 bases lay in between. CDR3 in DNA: TGTGCCTGGAGCGTGGTCAGGGAATATGGCTACACCTTC. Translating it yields CAWSVVREYGYTF. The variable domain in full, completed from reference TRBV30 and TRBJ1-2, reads SQTIHQWPATLVQPVGSPLSLECTVEGTSNPNLYWYRQAAGRGLQLLFYSVGIGQISSEVPQNLSASRPQDRQFILSSKKLLLSDSGFYLCAWSVVREYGYTFGSGTRLTVV.

In nucleotides, the CDR3 is TGTGCCAGTACCGACCCCAGGGGGGTGTTTGGCTACACCTTC. Amino acid sequence: CASTDPRGVFGYTF. The chain has TRBV19 and TRBJ1-2; 7 bases line up with TRBD1. V lost 7 bases to trimming and J lost 7 bases; unmatched junction nucleotides: 12. This CDR3 spans 14 amino acids. The germline V gene encodes CDR1 LNHDA and CDR2 SQIVND (reference sequence). Looking up the rest from reference TRBV19 and TRBJ1-2 gives the full variable domain: DGGITQSPKYLFRKEGQNVTLSCEQNLNHDAMYWYRQDPGQGLRLIYYSQIVNDFQKGDIAEGYSVSREKKESFPLTVTSAQKNPTAFYLCASTDPRGVFGYTFGSGTRLTVV.

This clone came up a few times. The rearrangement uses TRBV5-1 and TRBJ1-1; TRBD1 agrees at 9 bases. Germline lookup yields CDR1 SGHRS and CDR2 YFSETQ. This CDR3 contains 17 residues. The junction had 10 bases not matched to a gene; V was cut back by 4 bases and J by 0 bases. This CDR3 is CASSPGQGFTMNTEAFF. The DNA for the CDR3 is TGCGCCAGCAGCCCGGGACAGGGCTTTACGATGAACACTGAAGCTTTCTTT.

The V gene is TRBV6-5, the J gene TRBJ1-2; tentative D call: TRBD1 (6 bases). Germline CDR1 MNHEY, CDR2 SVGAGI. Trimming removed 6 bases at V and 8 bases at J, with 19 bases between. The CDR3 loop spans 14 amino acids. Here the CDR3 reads CASRAGTSSGGYTF. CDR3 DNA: TGTGCCAGCAGAGCCGGGACATCCTCTGGGGGCTACACCTTC.

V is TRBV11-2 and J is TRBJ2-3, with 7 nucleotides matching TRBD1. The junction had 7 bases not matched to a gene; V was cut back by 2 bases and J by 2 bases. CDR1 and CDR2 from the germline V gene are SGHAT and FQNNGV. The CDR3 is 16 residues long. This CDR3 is CASSLLGGYDTDTQYF. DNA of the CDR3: TGTGCCAGCAGCTTATTAGGGGGCTATGACACAGATACGCAGTATTTT.

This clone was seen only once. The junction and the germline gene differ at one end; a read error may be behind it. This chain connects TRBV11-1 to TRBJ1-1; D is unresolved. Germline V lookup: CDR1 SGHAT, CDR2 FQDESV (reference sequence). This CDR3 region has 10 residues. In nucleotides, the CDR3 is TGTGCCAGCAGCCCGAACGGAGCAGAATTT. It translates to CASSPNGAEF.

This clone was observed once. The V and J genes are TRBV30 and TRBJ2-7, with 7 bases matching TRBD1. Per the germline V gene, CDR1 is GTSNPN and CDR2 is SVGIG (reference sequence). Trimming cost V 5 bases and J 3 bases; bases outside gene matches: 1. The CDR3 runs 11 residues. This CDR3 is CAWGQVYEQYF. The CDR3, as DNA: TGTGCCTGGGGACAGGTCTACGAGCAGTACTTC.

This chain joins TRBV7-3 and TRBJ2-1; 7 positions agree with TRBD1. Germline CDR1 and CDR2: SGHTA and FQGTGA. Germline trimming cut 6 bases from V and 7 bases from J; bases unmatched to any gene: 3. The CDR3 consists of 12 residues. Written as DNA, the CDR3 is TGTGCCAGCAGTTTACAGGGGAATGAGCAGTTCTTC. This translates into CASSLQGNEQFF. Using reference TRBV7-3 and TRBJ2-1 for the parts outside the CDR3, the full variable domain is GAGVSQTPSNKVTEKGKYVELRCDPISGHTALYWYRQSLGQGPEFLIYFQGTGAADDSGLPNDRFFAVRPEGSVSTLKIQRTERGDSAVYLCASSLQGNEQFFGPGTRLTVL.

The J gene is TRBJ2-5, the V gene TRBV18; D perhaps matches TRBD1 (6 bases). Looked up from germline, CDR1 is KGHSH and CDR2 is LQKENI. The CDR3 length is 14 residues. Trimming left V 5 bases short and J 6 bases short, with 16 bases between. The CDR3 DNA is TGTGCCAGCTCATTCCCGGCGAGGGGGAAGACCCAGTACTTC. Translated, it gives CASSFPARGKTQYF.

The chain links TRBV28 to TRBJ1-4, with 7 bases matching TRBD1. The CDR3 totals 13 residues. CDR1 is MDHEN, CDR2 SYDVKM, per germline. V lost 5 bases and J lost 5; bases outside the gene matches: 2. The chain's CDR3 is CASSMTGNEKLFF. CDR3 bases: TGTGCCAGCAGTATGACAGGGAATGAAAAACTGTTTTTT.